This TCR beta chain derives from a study of shared clonotypes between healthy human individuals. Sequencing used immunoSEQ multiplex PCR; TCRdb keeps in-frame clones, though not all of them. Among roughly 590,000 clones listed, about 95% were seen once. Germline lookup yields CDR1 MDHEN and CDR2 SYDVKM. This CDR3 is 19 amino acids long. Terminally differentiated effector memory CD45RA+ cells were left out of the naive CD8 fraction, which was CD45RO-negative and positively selected for CCR7. The sequencing sample was made of naive CD8+ T cells sorted from blood. The receptor comes from a woman aged 30 to 39 in good health. V is TRBV28 and J is TRBJ2-5; maybe TRBD2 (5 bases). TRBJ2-7 explains the end of the DNA better; the J call may be wrong. CDR3 in DNA: TGTGCCAGCAGTTTTGGAGGAGATCGAGCCGTAATATCTACCTACGAGCAGTACTTC. The encoded protein is CASSFGGDRAVISTYEQYF.